These 28 T cell receptor beta chains were sequenced from one sample in a study of CD8 T cells in Susac syndrome. Random hexamers served to reverse transcribe roughly 0.45 to 1 ug RNA. Via MiXCR, TCRdb re-called the immunoSEQ multiplex PCR reads, giving one row per CDR3 protein. The repertoire consists of some 190,000 distinct CDR3 sequences, with around 95% occurring once and the leading ten covering roughly 0.095%. Sequenced input: CD4+ T cells from PBMCs. These TCRs come from a human donor with multiple sclerosis.

The chain links TRBV7-9 to TRBJ2-5; the match to TRBD1 covers 7 bases. The J segment lost 0 bases and the V segment lost 0 bases, leaving 4 bases of the junction unmatched. Germline CDR1 reads SEHNR; CDR2 reads FQNEAQ (reference sequence). This CDR3 spans 16 amino acids. The CDR3 nucleotides are TGTGCCAGCAGCTTAGCGGGACAGAACAACCAAGAGACCCAGTACTTC. Residues: CASSLAGQNNQETQYF.

The rearrangement links TRBV20-1 to TRBJ2-7, with 7 bases that match TRBD1. CDR1 is DFQATT and CDR2 is SNEGSKA in the germline V gene (reference sequence). The V gene end was trimmed by 6 bases and the J gene end by 3 bases; junction bases not matched to a gene: 8. CDR3 length: 13 amino acids. The CDR3 reads CSAGRQGIYEQYF. CDR3 coding DNA: TGCAGTGCCGGCCGACAGGGAATCTACGAGCAGTACTTC.

V is TRBV7-9 and J is TRBJ1-6; no clear D gene. Trimming took off 5 bases at V and 14 bases at J, with 16 bases between the two ends. The CDR3 has 13 residues. Per germline, CDR1 SEHNR and CDR2 FQNEAQ (reference sequence). The DNA of the CDR3 is TGTGCCAGCAGCGCACCAAACCACGGGGCCCTCCACTTT. Its translation is CASSAPNHGALHF.

This rearrangement joins TRBV18 to TRBJ2-7; D gene ambiguous. CDR1 and CDR2 (germline): KGHSH, LQKENI. There are 15 residues in the CDR3. Trimming removed 1 base at V and 1 base at J, with 11 bases between. Here the CDR3 DNA reads TGTGCCAGCTCACCACTTTCGACACATTCCTACGAGCAGTACTTC. This translates into CASSPLSTHSYEQYF.

The chain is built from TRBV2 and TRBJ2-7; TRBD1 agrees at 7 bases. The CDR3 has 14 amino acids. Per germline, CDR1 SNHLY and CDR2 FYNNEI. J gave up 3 bases and V 4 bases, and 6 bases lay outside the gene matches. The CDR3 DNA is TGTGCCAGCAGTGTAGAACAGGGGATCTACGAGCAGTACTTC. This translates into CASSVEQGIYEQYF.

The rearrangement uses TRBV4-3 and TRBJ2-5, with 7 nucleotides matching TRBD2. CDR3 length: 16 residues. The junction had 7 bases not matched to a gene; V was cut back by 0 bases and J by 3 bases. The V gene's germline CDR1 is LGHNA and CDR2 YSLEER. This CDR3 is CASSQEVWSGEETQYF. The CDR3 DNA follows: TGCGCCAGCAGCCAAGAGGTTTGGAGCGGGGAAGAGACCCAGTACTTC.

The chain recombines TRBV2 with TRBJ1-1; a weak D match, TRBD1 (5 bases). The germline CDR1 and CDR2 sequences are SNHLY and FYNNEI. V shed 6 bases and J shed 4 bases, with 18 bases lying between them. The CDR3 contains 15 residues. CDR3 amino acids: CASRSQGTYGTEAFF. The CDR3 region has the DNA TGTGCCAGCAGAAGTCAGGGTACGTACGGCACTGAAGCTTTCTTT. The whole variable domain, remainder taken from reference TRBV2 and TRBJ1-1, is EPEVTQTPSHQVTQMGQEVILRCVPISNHLYFYWYRQILGQKVEFLVSFYNNEISEKSEIFDDQFSVERPDGSNFTLKIRSTKLEDSAMYFCASRSQGTYGTEAFFGQGTRLTVV.

The genes are TRBV7-3 and TRBJ2-5, with 7 bases fitting TRBD2. V shed 4 bases and J 1 base; nucleotides not matched to a gene: 0. CDR1 and CDR2 from the germline V gene are SGHTA and FQGTGA. The CDR3 consists of 13 residues. The CDR3 loop reads CASSWTSQETQYF. Here the CDR3 DNA reads TGTGCCAGCAGCTGGACTAGCCAAGAGACCCAGTACTTC.

The CDR3 sequence: CASSPSTPAYNEQFF. CDR3 sequence (DNA): TGTGCCAGCAGCCCCTCTACGCCAGCCTACAATGAGCAGTTCTTC. The genes are TRBV7-3 and TRBJ2-1; D gene ambiguous. CDR1 is SGHTA, CDR2 FQGTGA, per germline. The CDR3 has 15 residues. Trimming removed 5 bases from V and 2 bases from J, with 13 bases in between.

J is TRBJ1-2 and V is TRBV29-1, with 7 bases lining up with TRBD1. The V gene's germline CDR1 is SQVTM and CDR2 ANQGSEA. With 6 bases clipped from V and 4 bases from J, the junction kept 11 bases outside the gene matches. The CDR3 spans 14 residues. The CDR3, as DNA: TGCAGCGTACAATGGACAGGAGGGAGCTATGGCTACACCTTC. It is translated as CSVQWTGGSYGYTF.

This chain links TRBV24-1 with TRBJ2-5; TRBD1 matches at 10 bases. V dropped 4 bases and J dropped 4; count of bases not matched to a gene: 8. The V gene's germline CDR1 is KGHDR and CDR2 SFDVKD. The CDR3 is 16 residues long. For the CDR3, the DNA is TGTGCCACCAGTGACACCCCGGGACAGGGGCCAGAGACCCAGTACTTC. Residues: CATSDTPGQGPETQYF.

This clonotype was seen a single time. The chain links TRBV12-3 or TRBV12-4 to TRBJ1-1; no definite D call. Between the trimmed V and J ends, which lost 5 bases and 0 bases, there was a span of 10 bases. This CDR3 has 14 amino acids. The DNA for the CDR3 is TGTGCCAGCAGTCGCGGACGGATGAACACTGAAGCTTTCTTT. Its protein is CASSRGRMNTEAFF.

The chain employs TRBV13 and TRBJ2-1; 8 bases map to TRBD1. Trimming at V came to 8 bases and at J to 2 bases, leaving 5 bases not matched to a gene. The CDR3 length is 14 residues. Per germline, CDR1 PRHDT and CDR2 FYEKMQ (reference sequence). CDR3 sequence: CASQNRGAYNEQFF. The CDR3 DNA reads as TGTGCCAGCCAAAACAGGGGGGCCTACAATGAGCAGTTCTTC. The complete variable domain, with remaining parts taken from reference TRBV13 and TRBJ2-1, reads AAGVIQSPRHLIKEKRETATLKCYPIPRHDTVYWYQQGPGQDPQFLISFYEKMQSDKGSIPDRFSAQQFSDYHSELNMSSLELGDSALYFCASQNRGAYNEQFFGPGTRLTVL.

The V gene is TRBV5-6, the J gene TRBJ2-4; D uncertain. Trimming shortened V by 0 bases and J by 6 bases, and 4 bases separated the two germline ends. The CDR3 has 12 amino acids. The germline V gene encodes CDR1 SGHDT and CDR2 YYEEEE. The CDR3 coding sequence is TGTGCCAGCAGCTTGGTGGGAAACATTCAGTACTTC. Its translation is CASSLVGNIQYF. The complete variable domain, with remaining parts taken from reference TRBV5-6 and TRBJ2-4, reads DAGVTQSPTHLIKTRGQQVTLRCSPKSGHDTVSWYQQALGQGPQFIFQYYEEEERQRGNFPDRFSGHQFPNYSSELNVNALLLGDSALYLCASSLVGNIQYFGAGTRLSVL.

This clonotype has just one count. The gene calls are TRBV5-1 and TRBJ2-3; D is perhaps TRBD1 (6 bases). The germline gives CDR1 SGHRS, CDR2 YFSETQ. CDR3 length: 14 residues. The V and J ends lost 0 bases and 4 bases respectively, with 9 bases between them. The CDR3 reads CASSLGQAADTQYF. CDR3 coding DNA: TGCGCCAGCAGCTTGGGACAGGCAGCAGATACGCAGTATTTT. The whole variable domain, remainder taken from reference TRBV5-1 and TRBJ2-3, is KAGVTQTPRYLIKTRGQQVTLSCSPISGHRSVSWYQQTPGQGLQFLFEYFSETQRNKGNFPGRFSGRQFSNSRSEMNVSTLELGDSALYLCASSLGQAADTQYFGPGTRLTVL.

The chain recombines TRBV2 with TRBJ2-7, with 10 bases matching TRBD1. Trimming cost V 6 bases and J 7 bases; bases outside gene matches: 9. CDR3 length: 14 amino acids. Germline CDR1 SNHLY, CDR2 FYNNEI. The CDR3: CASSAPGQGLEQYF. DNA for the CDR3: TGTGCCAGCAGCGCCCCGGGACAGGGGTTAGAGCAGTACTTC.

The sample holds one count of this clonotype. This chain joins TRBV30 and TRBJ1-1; D is unresolved. In germline, CDR1 is GTSNPN, CDR2 SVGIG (reference sequence). The length of the CDR3 is 14 residues. Deletions cut 0 bases from V and 2 bases from J, with 10 bases between. CDR3 coding DNA: TGTGCCTGGAGTGTACCCGGAGGTAACACTGAAGCTTTCTTT. It yields the protein CAWSVPGGNTEAFF.

CDR3 DNA sequence: TGCAGTGCTACCGTAGGGGGGGACTATGGCTACACCTTC. It is translated as CSATVGGDYGYTF. The V and J genes are TRBV20-1 and TRBJ1-2; D is possibly TRBD1 (6 bases). This CDR3 comprises 13 residues. V lost 4 bases, J lost 3 bases, and 12 bases lay in between. CDR1 DFQATT and CDR2 SNEGSKA come from the germline V gene (reference sequence).

This sequence joins TRBV7-2 and TRBJ2-5; D might be TRBD2 (6 bases). The V gene's germline CDR1 is SGHTA and CDR2 FQGNSA. V lost 0 bases and J 5 bases, leaving 13 bases between the germline ends. This CDR3 has 15 amino acids. CDR3 DNA sequence: TGTGCCAGCAGCTTAGCAGTTAGCGGTTATGAGACCCAGTACTTC. It yields the protein CASSLAVSGYETQYF.

The chain joins TRBV3-1 to TRBJ1-6, with TRBD1 matching 9 bases. Unmatched junction bases numbered 3, after V lost 5 bases and J lost 10 bases. Germline-derived CDR1 and CDR2 are LGHDT and YNNKEL (reference sequence). The CDR3 contains 13 residues. CDR3 nucleotides: TGTGCCAGCAGCGGGACAGGGACCTCACCCCTCCACTTT. Translated, it gives CASSGTGTSPLHF.

The V and J genes are TRBV3-1 and TRBJ2-1; the D call may be TRBD1 or TRBD2 (6 bases each). Germline CDR1 and CDR2: LGHDT and YNNKEL (reference sequence). This CDR3 is 15 amino acids long. V was cut by 5 bases and J by 8 bases, with 19 bases left in between. For the CDR3, the DNA is TGTGCCAGCAGCTCACCGGGGGCCTTAGCGGATGAGCAGTTCTTC. It yields the protein CASSSPGALADEQFF.

The chain recombines TRBV19 with TRBJ2-2; D possibly corresponds to TRBD1 (6 bases). The CDR3 contains 15 residues. The V end was cut by 4 bases, the J end by 6 bases, with 15 bases between. Germline lookup yields CDR1 LNHDA and CDR2 SQIVND (reference sequence). The CDR3 DNA follows: TGTGCCAGTAGTACTCAAAACAGGGTGCCCGGGGAGCTGTTTTTT. Protein: CASSTQNRVPGELFF.

CDR3 sequence: CASTPSAYNEQFF. Written as DNA, the CDR3 is TGTGCCAGCACGCCAAGTGCCTACAATGAGCAGTTCTTC. The chain combines TRBV14 with TRBJ2-1, with D hard to call. Germline CDR1 and CDR2: SGHDN and FVKESK. CDR3 length: 13 amino acids. V was cut by 7 bases and J by 2 bases, with 9 bases left in between.

V and J are TRBV4-1 and TRBJ1-5; D unresolved. Germline V gives CDR1 MGHRA, CDR2 YSYEKL. The CDR3 has 15 amino acids. Between the trimmed V and J ends, which lost 0 bases and 5 bases, there was a span of 11 bases. The CDR3 loop reads CASSQDSGNHQPQHF. The CDR3 DNA sequence: TGCGCCAGCAGCCAAGACTCGGGGAACCATCAGCCCCAGCATTTT.

The chain couples TRBV7-2 to TRBJ2-1, with 15 bases aligning to TRBD2. Germline values: CDR1 SGHTA, CDR2 FQGNSA. This CDR3 has 17 residues. Trimming took 5 bases from V and 3 from J; bases not matched to a gene: 5. The CDR3 nucleotides read TGTGCCAGCAGCCGCGGGACTAGCGGGGGGATCTACAATGAGCAGTTCTTC. Amino acids: CASSRGTSGGIYNEQFF.

A remark on this clonotype: The junction differs from germline at one of its ends, possibly a read error. In DNA, the CDR3 is TGTGCTAGCAGCTTAGTGGTATCGGGCGAGCAGTACTTC. The encoded protein is CASSLVVSGEQYF. V and J are TRBV7-7 and TRBJ2-7, with D hard to call. Germline CDR1 reads SSHAT; CDR2 reads FNYEAQ (reference sequence). The CDR3 length is 13 residues.

V usage is TRBV3-1 and J usage is TRBJ1-2, with a tentative D call TRBD1 (5 bases). The germline V gene encodes CDR1 LGHDT and CDR2 YNNKEL (reference sequence). The V gene lost 4 bases and the J gene lost 8 bases, with 20 bases spanning the gap. This CDR3 is 15 amino acids long. CDR3 coding DNA: TGTGCCAGCAGCCCGAATTTAGGAGGGGACCAAGGCTACACCTTC. Amino acid sequence: CASSPNLGGDQGYTF.

The table lists this clonotype with a count of one. The CDR3 DNA sequence: TGTGCCTGGAGGCCGGGAGGGGTCCGCTCCTACGAGCAGTACTTC. Protein: CAWRPGGVRSYEQYF. This chain uses TRBV30 with TRBJ2-7; TRBD2 matches 8 bases. The CDR3 has 15 amino acids. CDR1 and CDR2 (germline): GTSNPN, SVGIG (reference sequence). Losses at the gene ends were 3 bases for V and 0 bases for J; bases not matched to a gene: 7.